This TCR beta chain derives from a study of Graves' ophthalmopathy and Graves' hyperthyroidism. Amplification of the TCR beta CDR3 regions used RNA transcripts (as template). The workflow started with a first-round RT-PCR run with HTBI primers and then moved on to a second-round multiplex PCR. TCRdb used MiXCR to reprocess the multiplex PCR reads, holding one entry per CDR3 protein. This table has around 400,000 distinct CDR3 sequences, approximately 20% appearing once. Fresh peripheral blood (about 9 ml) yielded the PBMCs. The V end was cut by 2 bases, the J end by 2 bases, with 7 bases between. Per the germline V gene, CDR1 is MDHEN and CDR2 is SYDVKM. This CDR3 is 13 amino acids long.

Specimen: peripheral blood. The V call is TRBV28, the J call TRBJ2-7; no clear D. This TCR derives from a woman aged 18-35 years with Graves' ophthalmopathy. The chain's CDR3 is CASSLVDTYEQYF. CDR3 coding DNA: TGTGCCAGCAGTTTAGTTGACACCTACGAGCAGTACTTC.